Sequencing of this T cell receptor (beta chain) was carried out in a study of T cell responses to AZD1222 COVID-19 vaccine. Measured with immunoSEQ multiplex PCR; TCRdb has only the in-frame clones, and not every one. The sample has 150,000 to 200,000 clones; 70% to 90% are singletons. The TCR sequence derives from an adult who received the AZD1222 COVID-19 vaccine. The sequences come from peripheral blood, collected 28 days after the second AZD1222 dose.

The DNA for the CDR3 is TGTGCCAGTAGTACACCGGGACAGGGAGGGACAGATACGCAGTATTTT. Its protein product is CASSTPGQGGTDTQYF. This chain joins TRBV19 and TRBJ2-3; the match to TRBD1 covers 9 bases. Germline-derived CDR1 and CDR2 are LNHDA and SQIVND (reference sequence). Trimming at V came to 4 bases and at J to 3 bases, leaving 8 bases not matched to a gene. CDR3 length: 16 amino acids.